This section outlines one TCR beta chain sequence together with its context. CDR3 and TCR beta VDJ profiling relied on a genomic DNA template. TCRdb passed the reads through MiXCR, listing each CDR3 protein once. The table includes 200,000 to 250,000 distinct CDR3 sequences, over 60% detected once. The data stem from a study of CD8+CD57+ T cells in acquired aplastic anemia. Trimming took 5 bases from V and 6 from J; bases not matched to a gene: 9. The CDR3 loop spans 14 amino acids. Germline CDR1 and CDR2: SGHTA and FQGNSA. J is TRBJ2-7 and V is TRBV7-2; 8 bases align to TRBD2. Sequenced sample: sorted CD4+, CD8+, or CD8+CD57+ T cells (not recorded which) from PBMCs. This clonotype was sampled from a human donor in good health. CDR3 protein: CASSAGGVMGEQYF. CDR3 bases: TGTGCCAGCAGCGCCGGGGGGGTTATGGGCGAGCAGTACTTC.